This is a list of T cell receptor beta chains from one sample in a study of blood T cell repertoires in COVID-19. The assay was immunoSEQ multiplex PCR, and TCRdb's table has in-frame clones only and misses some. The data contain more than 200,000 clones, 65% to 90% of them singletons. Source material: peripheral blood. Receptor source: a woman older than 75 with active or convalescent COVID-19. Both conserved end residues are part of each CDR3. The D gene is left open where the match is weak. Rows may omit the clone size; those that give it use once, few, many or a size class.

CASSPRTGNNYGYTF | TGTGCCAGCTCACCTCGGACAGGGAACAACTATGGCTACACCTTC | 15 | TRBJ1-2 | TRBD1 | NA | TRBV18
CASSLDVFRAYNSPLHF | TGTGCCAGCAGCTTAGACGTTTTCCGAGCCTATAATTCACCCCTCCACTTT | 17 | TRBJ1-6 | NA | NA | TRBV11-2
CASSTLRSRTSYNEQFF | TGTGCCAGTAGTACCCTCCGGAGTAGGACTTCCTACAATGAGCAGTTCTTC | 17 | TRBJ2-1 | NA | NA | TRBV19
CASSNNRGGPPGELFF | TGCGCCAGCAGCAACAATAGGGGCGGTCCCCCCGGGGAGCTGTTTTTT | 16 | TRBJ2-2 | NA | NA | TRBV5-1
CATRRGNQETQYF | TGTGCCACCCGGCGGGGGAACCAAGAGACCCAGTACTTC | 13 | TRBJ2-5 | TRBD2 | NA | TRBV24-1
CASRLAASTDTQYF | TGTGCCAGCAGACTAGCTGCGAGCACAGATACGCAGTATTTT | 14 | TRBJ2-3 | NA | once | TRBV6-6
CASSLAGVTDTQYF | TGTGCCAGCAGCTTAGCGGGCGTCACAGATACGCAGTATTTT | 14 | TRBJ2-3 | NA | NA | TRBV7-8
CASSPPGFETQYF | TGTGCCAGCTCACCCCCGGGTTTTGAGACCCAGTACTTC | 13 | TRBJ2-5 | NA | NA | TRBV18
CASIGLANYGYTF | TGTGCCAGCATCGGCTTAGCGAACTATGGCTACACCTTC | 13 | TRBJ1-2 | NA | NA | TRBV6-5
CSASIGGVRSNEKLFF | TGCAGTGCTAGTATCGGGGGGGTAAGGTCTAATGAAAAACTGTTTTTT | 16 | TRBJ1-4 | NA | NA | TRBV20-1
CATSDPKQGQGGELFF | TGTGCCACCAGTGACCCGAAACAGGGGCAGGGAGGGGAGCTGTTTTTT | 16 | TRBJ2-2 | TRBD1 | once | TRBV24-1
CASSQTATNYGYTF | TGTGCCAGCAGTCAGACAGCGACTAACTATGGCTACACCTTC | 14 | TRBJ1-2 | NA | NA | TRBV6-6
CASSSDRGTNEKLFF | TGTGCCAGCTCATCAGACAGGGGAACTAATGAAAAACTGTTTTTT | 15 | TRBJ1-4 | TRBD1 | NA | TRBV18
CASSLTGEFTGELFF | TGTGCCAGCAGCTTGACAGGGGAATTCACCGGGGAGCTGTTTTTT | 15 | TRBJ2-2 | TRBD1 | few | TRBV11-2
CATSRDIAGHNEQFF | TGTGCCACCAGCAGAGATATAGCGGGGCACAATGAGCAGTTCTTC | 15 | TRBJ2-1 | TRBD2 | NA | TRBV15
CASSLEVGSGANVLTF | TGCGCCAGCAGCTTGGAGGTCGGGTCTGGGGCCAACGTCCTGACTTTC | 16 | TRBJ2-6 | NA | NA | TRBV5-1
CASSLAAGQNEKLFF | TGTGCCAGCAGCTTAGCCGCTGGGCAGAATGAAAAACTGTTTTTT | 15 | TRBJ1-4 | NA | NA | TRBV11-2
CASSFWRDEKLFF | TGTGCCAGCAGCTTTTGGCGGGATGAAAAACTGTTTTTT | 13 | TRBJ1-4 | NA | NA | TRBV7-9
CASSYSQGSPLHF | TGTGCCAGCAGTTACTCGCAGGGATCACCCCTCCACTTT | 13 | TRBJ1-6 | NA | NA | TRBV6-5
CASSYLSGSAYEQYF | TGTGCCAGCAGTTACTTGAGCGGGAGTGCCTACGAGCAGTACTTC | 15 | TRBJ2-7 | TRBD2 | NA | TRBV6-6
CASSLVRQGGYEQFF | TGTGCCAGCAGCTTAGTACGCCAGGGAGGTTATGAGCAGTTCTTC | 15 | TRBJ2-1 | NA | NA | TRBV13
CASSPGQGAAGANVLTF | TGCGCCAGCAGCCCCGGACAGGGGGCTGCAGGGGCCAACGTCCTGACTTTC | 17 | TRBJ2-6 | TRBD1 | NA | TRBV5-1
CASKWRGSYEQYF | TGTGCCAGCAAGTGGCGGGGCTCCTACGAGCAGTACTTC | 13 | TRBJ2-7 | NA | NA | TRBV28
CASSFTPGQSSYEQYF | TGCGCCAGCAGCTTTACACCGGGACAGAGCTCCTACGAGCAGTACTTC | 16 | TRBJ2-7 | TRBD1 | NA | TRBV5-1
CASSESGLQSAFF | TGTGCCAGCAGTGAGTCAGGGCTTCAATCGGCTTTCTTT | 13 | TRBJ1-1 | NA | NA | TRBV25-1
CASSPWEAAKNIQYF | TGTGCCAGCAGCCCCTGGGAGGCAGCCAAAAACATTCAGTACTTC | 15 | TRBJ2-4 | NA | NA | TRBV28
CASSYSPPNALNTGELFF | TGTGCCAGCAGTTACAGTCCCCCTAACGCACTGAACACCGGGGAGCTGTTTTTT | 18 | TRBJ2-2 | NA | NA | TRBV6-2/TRBV6-3
CASSLQRTSYEQYF | TGTGCCAGCAGTTTACAGCGGACGTCCTACGAGCAGTACTTC | 14 | TRBJ2-7 | NA | NA | TRBV28
CASSYRSRYTEAFF | TGTGCCAGCAGTTACCGCTCCAGGTACACTGAAGCTTTCTTT | 14 | TRBJ1-1 | NA | NA | TRBV6-5